The TCR beta chain described here comes from a study of shared clonotypes between healthy human individuals. Germline V CDR1 and CDR2: LNHDA, SQIVND (reference sequence). V shed 4 bases and J shed 4 bases, with 17 bases lying between them. The CDR3 totals 16 residues. TCRdb's copy holds only in-frame clones and misses some; the assay was immunoSEQ multiplex PCR. The table includes over a million clones, roughly 96% detected once. The chain recombines TRBV19 with TRBJ1-5; maybe TRBD1 (5 bases). The sequenced sample was naive CD4+ T cells sorted from blood. This sample's subset: CD45RA+ positively selected. The receptor comes from a man in his thirties or forties in good health. The CDR3 bases are TGTGCCAGTAGTAACGGTCGGGCAGGGAAAAATCAGCCCCAGCATTTT. This encodes CASSNGRAGKNQPQHF.